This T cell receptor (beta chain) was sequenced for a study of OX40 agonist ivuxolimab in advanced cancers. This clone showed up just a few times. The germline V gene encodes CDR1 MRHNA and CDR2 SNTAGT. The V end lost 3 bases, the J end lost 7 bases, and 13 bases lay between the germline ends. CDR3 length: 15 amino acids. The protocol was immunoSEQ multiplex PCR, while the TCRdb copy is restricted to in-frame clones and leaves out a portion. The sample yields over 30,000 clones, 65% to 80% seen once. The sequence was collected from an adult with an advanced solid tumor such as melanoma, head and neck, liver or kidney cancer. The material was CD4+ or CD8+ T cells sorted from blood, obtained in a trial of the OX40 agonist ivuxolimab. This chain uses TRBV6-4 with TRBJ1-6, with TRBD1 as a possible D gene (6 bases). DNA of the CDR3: TGTGCCAGCAGTGATTCGGGACATCGAAATTCACCCCTCCACTTT. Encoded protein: CASSDSGHRNSPLHF.